This entry lists 20 T cell receptor beta chains sequenced from one sample in a study of T cell repertoires in cytomegalovirus infection. TCRdb redid the calling of the reads with MiXCR, one entry per CDR3 protein. The sample consists of about 330,000 distinct CDR3 sequences, roughly 34% of them appearing once. These receptors have no known antigen. Sequenced here: cultured PBMCs, sampled from culture after CMV antigen stimulation. These receptors came from a human donor in good health (CMV status not recorded). Some clones in this sample may be carry-over from other donors' samples.

This chain links TRBV29-1 with TRBJ1-6; no clear D gene. There are 12 residues in the CDR3. V was clipped by 4 bases and J by 8 bases, with 9 bases between them. Germline lookup yields CDR1 SQVTM and CDR2 ANQGSEA. Here the CDR3 DNA reads TGCAGCGTTGTTACAGTACATTCACCCCTCCACTTT. Its translation: CSVVTVHSPLHF.

The rearrangement uses TRBV7-2 and TRBJ1-1; unclear D gene. The CDR3 consists of 13 residues. Germline values: CDR1 SGHTA, CDR2 FQGNSA. Trimming cost V 5 bases and J 1 base, with 8 bases left between them. The CDR3 nucleotides are TGTGCCAGCAGCCGTGCCAGGAACACTGAAGCTTTCTTT. Protein sequence: CASSRARNTEAFF. Full variable domain (missing parts from reference TRBV7-2 and TRBJ1-1): GAGVSQSPSNKVTEKGKDVELRCDPISGHTALYWYRQSLGQGLEFLIYFQGNSAPDKSGLPSDRFSAERTGGSVSTLTIQRTQQEDSAVYLCASSRARNTEAFFGQGTRLTVV.

The chain is built from TRBV12-3 or TRBV12-4 and TRBJ2-5; 9 nucleotides agree with TRBD2. The CDR3 is made up of 15 amino acids. The ends lost 2 bases at V and 2 bases at J; junction bases unmatched: 3. The CDR3 coding sequence is TGTGCCAGCAGTTTAATAGCGGGGGAACAAGAGACCCAGTACTTC. Its protein is CASSLIAGEQETQYF.

At least ten counts were recorded for this clonotype. V usage is TRBV7-2 and J usage is TRBJ1-1; D not resolved. The germline V gene has CDR1 SGHTA and CDR2 FQGNSA. Trimming left V 3 bases short and J 1 base short, with 6 bases between. This CDR3 has 13 amino acids. In DNA form, the CDR3 reads TGTGCCAGCAGCTTTGGAGAGAACACTGAAGCTTTCTTT. It specifies CASSFGENTEAFF.

This clonotype was recorded at least ten times. This chain connects TRBV7-2 to TRBJ2-4; the D is unclear. Looked up from germline, CDR1 is SGHTA and CDR2 is FQGNSA. There are 13 residues in the CDR3. Trimming shortened V by 2 bases and J by 8 bases, and 10 bases separated the two germline ends. CDR3 in amino acids: CASSLTVKDIQYF. As DNA, the CDR3 is TGTGCCAGCAGCTTAACAGTCAAGGACATTCAGTACTTC.

This chain uses TRBV10-2 with TRBJ2-3; no definite D call. The CDR3 has 14 residues. Germline lookup yields CDR1 WSHSY and CDR2 SAAADI. The ends were cut back, 2 bases at V and 0 bases at J, with 6 bases in the middle. The chain's CDR3 is CASSEPPSTDTQYF. CDR3 in DNA: TGCGCCAGCAGTGAGCCCCCAAGCACAGATACGCAGTATTTT.

This sequence joins TRBV7-6 and TRBJ1-2; no definite D call. This CDR3 is built from 12 residues. Germline lookup yields CDR1 SGHVS and CDR2 FNYEAQ. V lost 6 bases, J lost 4 bases, and 9 bases lay in between. CDR3 protein: CASRSGSYGYTF. As DNA, the CDR3 is TGTGCCAGCAGATCCGGGAGCTATGGCTACACCTTC.

V is TRBV14 and J is TRBJ1-2, with D tentatively TRBD1 (5 bases). The germline CDR1 and CDR2 sequences are SGHDN and FVKESK. This CDR3 comprises 16 residues. V was clipped by 4 bases and J by 6 bases, with 21 bases between them. CDR3: CASSLVTSARVDGYTF. CDR3 nucleotide sequence: TGTGCCAGCAGCCTTGTTACTTCCGCCAGGGTGGATGGCTACACCTTC. The full variable domain, in which reference TRBV14 and TRBJ1-2 provide the parts outside the CDR3, is EAGVTQFPSHSVIEKGQTVTLRCDPISGHDNLYWYRRVMGKEIKFLLHFVKESKQDESGMPNNRFLAERTGGTYSTLKVQPAELEDSGVYFCASSLVTSARVDGYTFGSGTRLTVV.

The rearrangement uses TRBV7-2 and TRBJ2-3, with D unclear. V was shortened by 3 bases and J by 1 base, with 8 bases between the two germline ends. The CDR3 runs 14 residues. Germline V gene sequence: CDR1 SGHTA, CDR2 FQGNSA. CDR3 amino acids: CASSFGVGTDTQYF. The CDR3 DNA reads TGTGCCAGCAGCTTCGGCGTAGGCACAGATACGCAGTATTTT.

There are a few counts of this clonotype. The V gene is TRBV7-9, the J gene TRBJ1-4; D gene uncertain. The V gene's germline CDR1 is SEHNR and CDR2 FQNEAQ (reference sequence). The CDR3 contains 14 residues. Trimming removed 2 bases at V and 8 bases at J, with 12 bases between. For the CDR3, the DNA is TGTGCCAGCAGCTTACATGTCTCGGGGGAAAAACTGTTTTTT. Its translation: CASSLHVSGEKLFF.

This clonotype was found a few times. The J gene is TRBJ2-5, the V gene TRBV4-3; TRBD1 agrees at 7 bases. The V gene's germline CDR1 is LGHNA and CDR2 YSLEER. V shed 2 bases, J shed 5 bases, and the junction held 2 bases outside the gene matches. The CDR3 is made up of 13 amino acids. CDR3 sequence reads: CASSQTRGETQYF. The CDR3 region has the DNA TGCGCCAGCAGCCAAACCAGGGGGGAGACCCAGTACTTC.

This clonotype was counted ten times or more. CDR3 region: CASSRGQRGANYGYTF. The CDR3 DNA follows: TGTGCCAGCAGCCGAGGACAGAGAGGAGCTAACTATGGCTACACCTTC. The chain couples TRBV12-3 or TRBV12-4 to TRBJ1-2; a possible D gene is TRBD1 (6 bases). Trimming cost V 6 bases and J 0 bases, with 17 bases left between them. The CDR3 is 16 residues long.

This clonotype appeared a few times. The chain employs TRBV7-2 and TRBJ2-7; 7 bases agree with TRBD2. The junction had 14 bases not matched to a gene; V was cut back by 4 bases and J by 2 bases. Per the germline V gene, CDR1 is SGHTA and CDR2 is FQGNSA. The CDR3 covers 17 residues. The CDR3 loop is CASSYTRAGRGPYEQYF. The CDR3 region has the DNA TGTGCCAGCAGCTACACTAGAGCGGGACGAGGGCCCTACGAGCAGTACTTC.

The chain carries TRBV7-2 and TRBJ1-1; no definite D call. Per germline, CDR1 SGHTA and CDR2 FQGNSA. V lost 1 base and J lost 6, with 9 bases in between. CDR3 length: 13 residues. As DNA, the CDR3 is TGTGCCAGCAGCTTAGTCTCCCTCTCTGAAGCTTTCTTT. Its translation: CASSLVSLSEAFF.

The chain joins TRBV28 to TRBJ2-1; tentative D call: TRBD2 (5 bases). Trimming left V 6 bases short and J 1 base short, with 16 bases between. This CDR3 comprises 16 residues. The germline CDR1 and CDR2 sequences are MDHEN and SYDVKM. The CDR3 reads CASSQFGVRSYNEQFF. DNA of the CDR3: TGTGCCAGCAGCCAGTTCGGGGTACGATCCTACAATGAGCAGTTCTTC.

The CDR3 bases are TGTGCCACCAGCACGAACAGAAACAATGAGCAGTTCTTC. Encoded protein: CATSTNRNNEQFF. The chain has TRBV15 and TRBJ2-1; D gene uncertain. The V end lost 4 bases, the J end lost 5 bases, and 9 bases lay between the germline ends. The CDR3 length is 13 residues. The germline CDR1 and CDR2 sequences are LNHNV and YYDKDF (reference sequence).

This clonotype was detected many times. The J gene is TRBJ2-7, the V gene TRBV7-2; D not resolved. The germline V gene encodes CDR1 SGHTA and CDR2 FQGNSA. The CDR3 extends over 14 amino acids. V shed 5 bases and J shed 7 bases, with 18 bases lying between them. Written as DNA, the CDR3 is TGTGCCAGCAGCGTACTAACTAATTCCCAAGAGCAGTACTTC. Residues: CASSVLTNSQEQYF.

The V gene is TRBV6-2 or TRBV6-3, the J gene TRBJ2-1, with TRBD2 identical over 7 bases. This CDR3 contains 17 residues. The J segment lost 0 bases and the V segment lost 2 bases, leaving 7 bases of the junction unmatched. Germline values: CDR1 MNHEY, CDR2 SVGEGT. The CDR3 loop is CASSYRLADPSYNEQFF. CDR3 in DNA: TGTGCCAGCAGTTACCGGCTAGCGGACCCCTCCTACAATGAGCAGTTCTTC.

The chain couples TRBV20-1 to TRBJ2-4; D is unresolved. Germline V gene lookup returns CDR1 DFQATT and CDR2 SNEGSKA (reference sequence). V was clipped by 1 base and J by 8 bases, with 6 bases between them. This CDR3 has 11 amino acids. The CDR3 DNA reads TGCAGTGCTAGAGCCCTCGACATTCAGTACTTC. This translates into CSARALDIQYF.

In this sample, this clonotype turned up many times. The chain combines TRBV7-2 with TRBJ2-7; D gene ambiguous. Germline V gives CDR1 SGHTA, CDR2 FQGNSA. With 9 bases removed from V and 3 bases from J, the gap between germline ends came to 12 bases. This CDR3 spans 12 amino acids. CDR3 in amino acids: CASSSPGYEQYF. CDR3 coding DNA: TGTGCCAGTTCGTCCCCGGGCTACGAGCAGTACTTC.